This entry lists 15 T cell receptor beta chains sequenced from one sample in a study of spatial heterogeneity in lung cancer. Overall study results and limits: Mutation tallies in tumors tracked expanded intratumoral alpha and beta TCR counts.

These receptors' antigens are unknown. TCRdb used MiXCR to reprocess the 5' RACE reads, holding one entry per CDR3 protein. This table holds more than 15,000 distinct CDR3 sequences, roughly 5.7% found once. Noted time point: sample taken at primary tumor resection. Sequenced material: lung tumor tissue, taken at surgery. The receptors shown here come from a male donor with early-stage non-small cell lung cancer.

This chain uses TRBV4-1 with TRBJ2-1; 8 nucleotides agree with TRBD2. The trim removed 0 bases at V and 4 bases at J, leaving 5 bases unmatched. Germline CDR1 is MGHRA and CDR2 is YSYEKL. The CDR3 extends over 16 amino acids. Here the CDR3 DNA reads TGCGCCAGCAGCCAAGACATCCGGGAGGGATACAATGAGCAGTTCTTC. Its translation: CASSQDIREGYNEQFF.

A few counts support this clonotype. This chain joins TRBV4-1 and TRBJ2-6, with 15 bases aligning to TRBD2. The V and J ends lost 5 bases and 4 bases, in that order; junction bases with no gene match: 6. Germline CDR1 MGHRA, CDR2 YSYEKL. This CDR3 contains 18 residues. CDR3 sequence (DNA): TGCGCCAGCAGCAAATCCGGGACTAGCGGGAGGGGGGCCAACGTCCTGACTTTC. Translated: CASSKSGTSGRGANVLTF.

This clonotype was detected many times. J is TRBJ2-3 and V is TRBV6-5, with 15 nucleotides matching TRBD2. Per germline, CDR1 MNHEY and CDR2 SVGAGI. The CDR3 loop spans 17 amino acids. V gave up 5 bases and J gave up 0 bases; unmatched junction bases: 3. The CDR3 coding sequence is TGTGCCAGCAGTCGGACTAGCGGGGGGGCTAGCACAGATACGCAGTATTTT. Translated, it gives CASSRTSGGASTDTQYF.

This clonotype was seen repeatedly, ten times or more. The rearrangement joins TRBV5-6 to TRBJ2-4, with D possibly being TRBD1 (6 bases). Per the germline V gene, CDR1 is SGHDT and CDR2 is YYEEEE. Trimming removed 3 bases at V and 0 bases at J, with 10 bases between. This CDR3 has 15 amino acids. The CDR3 region has the DNA TGTGCCAGCAGCTCCCAGGGGATAGCCAAAAACATTCAGTACTTC. This codes for CASSSQGIAKNIQYF.

Only a few counts were recorded for this clonotype. This chain joins TRBV5-1 and TRBJ2-3, with TRBD2 as a possible D gene (5 bases). This CDR3 has 15 amino acids. CDR1 is SGHRS, CDR2 YFSETQ, per germline. V lost 0 bases, J lost 1 base, and 9 bases lay in between. The CDR3 nucleotides read TGCGCCAGCAGCTTGGTCTTGGAGGGCACAGATACGCAGTATTTT. Its protein is CASSLVLEGTDTQYF. The full variable domain, in which reference TRBV5-1 and TRBJ2-3 provide the parts outside the CDR3, is KAGVTQTPRYLIKTRGQQVTLSCSPISGHRSVSWYQQTPGQGLQFLFEYFSETQRNKGNFPGRFSGRQFSNSRSEMNVSTLELGDSALYLCASSLVLEGTDTQYFGPGTRLTVL.

This clonotype was detected ten times or more. The V gene is TRBV6-6, the J gene TRBJ1-1; tentative D call: TRBD1 (6 bases). The CDR3 runs to 13 residues. CDR1 and CDR2 (germline): MNHNY, SVGAGI (reference sequence). Trimming shortened V by 10 bases and J by 4 bases, and 16 bases separated the two germline ends. The chain's CDR3 is CATLTGDGTEAFF. DNA for the CDR3: TGTGCCACCTTGACAGGAGACGGCACTGAAGCTTTCTTT.

This clonotype was recorded many times. The gene calls are TRBV18 and TRBJ2-5, with D possibly TRBD2 on 5 matching bases. V lost 6 bases and J lost 1, with 9 bases in between. Germline CDR1 reads KGHSH; CDR2 reads LQKENI. This CDR3 is built from 13 residues. This chain's CDR3 is CASSQRAQETQYF. The CDR3 DNA follows: TGTGCCAGCTCTCAGAGGGCCCAAGAGACCCAGTACTTC.

This clonotype was detected many times. V usage is TRBV7-6 and J usage is TRBJ2-3; D is uncertain. Germline lookup yields CDR1 SGHVS and CDR2 FNYEAQ. The CDR3 spans 14 residues. V was cut by 5 bases and J by 0 bases, with 9 bases left in between. CDR3 sequence reads: CASSKQTSTDTQYF. The CDR3 DNA sequence: TGTGCCAGCAGCAAACAGACTAGCACAGATACGCAGTATTTT.

This clonotype was detected ten times or more. The chain joins TRBV7-2 to TRBJ2-1; TRBD1 is a possible D gene (5 bases). The CDR3 runs 15 residues. Germline values: CDR1 SGHTA, CDR2 FQGNSA. The ends were cut back, 2 bases at V and 4 bases at J, with 12 bases in the middle. The DNA of the CDR3 is TGTGCCAGCAGCTTAATCGTGGGGCCGTACAATGAGCAGTTCTTC. As protein: CASSLIVGPYNEQFF.

CDR3 nucleotides: TGTGCCAGCAGTCAGCAGCGGGGGGGCCTCGGGAAGCAGTTCTTC. Translating gives CASSQQRGGLGKQFF. The chain is built from TRBV6-5 and TRBJ2-1, with 10 bases aligning to TRBD2. The junction had 12 bases not matched to a gene; V was cut back by 5 bases and J by 11 bases. The CDR3 is made up of 15 amino acids. Looked up from germline, CDR1 is MNHEY and CDR2 is SVGAGI.

The table lists this clonotype with many counts. The chain joins TRBV11-2 to TRBJ2-7, with a tentative D call TRBD1 (6 bases). The CDR3 is 15 amino acids. Germline CDR1 is SGHAT and CDR2 is FQNNGV. V lost 0 bases and J lost 3, with 12 bases in between. DNA for the CDR3: TGTGCCAGCAGCTTAGATATACAGGGCAGCTACGAGCAGTACTTC. Residues: CASSLDIQGSYEQYF.

This clonotype was counted at least ten times. The chain has TRBV27 and TRBJ2-1; 10 bases fit TRBD2. The CDR3 extends over 14 amino acids. Per germline, CDR1 MNHEY and CDR2 SMNVEV (reference sequence). Losses at the gene ends were 5 bases for V and 6 bases for J; bases not matched to a gene: 4. The CDR3 sequence: CASSPLAGVNEQFF. CDR3 coding DNA: TGTGCCAGCAGTCCGCTAGCGGGGGTCAATGAGCAGTTCTTC.

This clonotype was seen at least ten times. The chain is built from TRBV11-3 and TRBJ2-3; D gene ambiguous. Trimming stripped 5 bases from V and 4 bases from J, with 10 bases between. Germline assignment: CDR1 SGHNT and CDR2 YENEEA. The CDR3 has 13 amino acids. The chain's CDR3 is CASSPTMADTQYF. CDR3 coding DNA: TGTGCCAGCAGCCCCACGATGGCAGATACGCAGTATTTT.

This clonotype was observed at least ten times. The CDR3 nucleotides are TGTGCCACCAGTGACTACACAGGGGTCGGAGGCTACACCTTC. Translation gives CATSDYTGVGGYTF. The gene calls are TRBV24-1 and TRBJ1-2, with 7 bases fitting TRBD1. CDR1 KGHDR and CDR2 SFDVKD come from the germline V gene. CDR3 length: 14 residues. V shed 4 bases, J shed 8 bases, and the junction held 9 bases outside the gene matches.

This clonotype was observed at least ten times. DNA of the CDR3: TGTGCCAGCCAGGCCGGGACTACCTCCTACGAGCAGTACTTC. As protein: CASQAGTTSYEQYF. This chain uses TRBV18 with TRBJ2-7; TRBD2 agrees at 7 bases. J gave up 0 bases and V 8 bases, and 7 bases lay outside the gene matches. Germline V lookup: CDR1 KGHSH, CDR2 LQKENI. This CDR3 has 14 residues.